This T cell receptor beta chain was sequenced for a study of breast tumors, draining lymph nodes, adjacent tissues. A single count supports this clonotype. Germline assignment: CDR1 LNHDA and CDR2 SQIVND (reference sequence). Trimming removed 5 bases at V and 2 bases at J, with 6 bases between. The CDR3 consists of 12 residues. TCRdb analysed the multiplex PCR reads with MiXCR anew, one entry per CDR3 protein. The sample carries over 12,000 distinct CDR3 sequences, 45% to 60% recorded once. The receptor comes from a female donor with breast cancer. Some clones in this sample may be carry-over from other donors' samples. The rearrangement uses TRBV19 and TRBJ2-5, with D possibly TRBD2 on 5 matching bases. What was sequenced was tumor-adjacent breast tissue. DNA for the CDR3: TGTGCCAGTAGTCCGGGACAAGAGACCCAGTACTTC. Encoded protein: CASSPGQETQYF.